These 16 T cell receptor beta chains came from one sample sequenced in a study of blood T cell repertoires in COVID-19. TCRdb's copy holds only in-frame clones and misses some; the assay was immunoSEQ multiplex PCR. The table records about 160,000 clones, about 87% of them present only once. The sample consisted of peripheral blood. The receptors shown here come from a man older than 75 with acute or convalescent COVID-19.

The chain has TRBV3-1 (or the pseudogene TRBV3-2) and TRBJ2-1; 11 bases fit TRBD2. With V trimmed by 4 bases and J by 1 base, 3 bases remained unmatched. The CDR3 loop spans 16 amino acids. Germline CDR1 is LGHDT and CDR2 is YNNKEL (reference sequence). This chain's CDR3 is CASSPIAGGSYNEQFF. As DNA, the CDR3 is TGTGCCAGCAGCCCGATAGCGGGAGGGTCCTACAATGAGCAGTTCTTC.

This clone occurred once. The J gene is TRBJ2-7, the V gene TRBV27; TRBD2 matches 11 bases. The CDR3 runs to 16 residues. Germline V gives CDR1 MNHEY, CDR2 SMNVEV (reference sequence). The junction had 16 bases not matched to a gene; V was cut back by 10 bases and J by 5 bases. The CDR3 nucleotides are TGTGCCACATGGACCCCGGGACTAGCGGACCAGAACGAGCAGTACTTC. This sequence encodes CATWTPGLADQNEQYF.

The chain links TRBV5-1 to TRBJ2-3, with D perhaps given as TRBD1 or TRBD2 (6 bases each). V was clipped by 4 bases and J by 2 bases, with 11 bases between them. The CDR3 is 14 amino acids. Germline V CDR1 and CDR2: SGHRS, YFSETQ. This CDR3 reads CASSMGGLTDTQYF. The CDR3 DNA sequence: TGCGCCAGCAGCATGGGGGGCCTCACAGATACGCAGTATTTT.

The chain employs TRBV28 and TRBJ1-1, with a tentative D call TRBD1 (6 bases). The CDR3 is 15 residues long. Germline loops: CDR1 MDHEN, CDR2 SYDVKM. V gave up 7 bases and J gave up 1 base, with 16 bases separating them. This CDR3 reads CASNPGGGANTEAFF. The DNA of the CDR3 is TGTGCCAGCAATCCAGGTGGGGGGGCGAACACTGAAGCTTTCTTT.

The chain has TRBV12-3 or TRBV12-4 and TRBJ1-6; D is uncertain. The germline V and J ends were trimmed by 7 bases and 3 bases, with 7 bases remaining between them. The CDR3 is 13 amino acids. Here the CDR3 DNA reads TGTGCCAGCACCCGGGGCTATAATTCACCCCTCCACTTT. This translates into CASTRGYNSPLHF.

This clone has a handful of counts. This rearrangement joins TRBV7-9 to TRBJ2-5, with 9 positions matching TRBD2. Germline CDR1 reads SEHNR; CDR2 reads FQNEAQ (reference sequence). V gave up 5 bases and J gave up 1 base; unmatched junction bases: 5. The CDR3 totals 15 residues. The CDR3 nucleotides read TGTGCCAGCAGCCCACCGACTAGCGGCCAAGAGACCCAGTACTTC. This codes for CASSPPTSGQETQYF.

CDR3 sequence: CASSWPGGKGNTEAFF. The CDR3 bases are TGTGCCAGCAGCTGGCCAGGGGGTAAAGGGAACACTGAAGCTTTCTTT. The V and J genes are TRBV28 and TRBJ1-1, with 7 bases aligning to TRBD1. The germline V gene encodes CDR1 MDHEN and CDR2 SYDVKM. This CDR3 region has 16 residues. V lost 6 bases and J lost 1; bases outside the gene matches: 11.

The chain combines TRBV12-3 or TRBV12-4 with TRBJ2-7; D may be TRBD2 (5 bases). CDR3 size: 13 residues. Trimming cost V 2 bases and J 3 bases, with 8 bases left between them. The CDR3 is CASSLLRGYEQYF. CDR3 DNA: TGTGCCAGCAGTTTACTTCGGGGCTACGAGCAGTACTTC.

The chain recombines TRBV30 with TRBJ1-6; the match to TRBD1 covers 11 bases. Germline CDR1 reads GTSNPN; CDR2 reads SVGIG (reference sequence). Trimming removed 6 bases from V and 0 bases from J; junction bases left unmatched: 4. The CDR3 has 16 residues. The CDR3 region has the DNA TGTGCCTGTTGGACAGGGGGCAGCTCCTATAATTCACCCCTCCACTTT. It yields the protein CACWTGGSSYNSPLHF.

The chain links TRBV5-4 to TRBJ1-4, with D maybe TRBD1 (6 bases). From germline, CDR1 is SGHNT and CDR2 YYREEE (reference sequence). V lost 6 bases, J lost 8 bases, and 23 bases lay in between. The CDR3 is 16 residues long. The CDR3 DNA is TGTGCCAGCACCCCAGACAGGCCCCAGGGAGGGGAAAAACTGTTTTTT. Protein sequence: CASTPDRPQGGEKLFF.

The chain links TRBV7-2 to TRBJ2-1; the D gene is possibly TRBD2 (5 bases). CDR1 and CDR2 from the germline V gene are SGHTA and FQGNSA. This CDR3 is 17 amino acids long. Trimming stripped 1 base from V and 0 bases from J, with 13 bases between. Here the CDR3 DNA reads TGTGCCAGCAGCTTAGAGGCGACTAAAAGCTCCTACAATGAGCAGTTCTTC. Protein sequence: CASSLEATKSSYNEQFF.

This clone was seen just once. The rearrangement links TRBV6-4 to TRBJ2-5; 10 nucleotides agree with TRBD2. This CDR3 is built from 13 residues. From germline, CDR1 is MRHNA and CDR2 SNTAGT. V trimming: 8 bases; J trimming: 5 bases; junction bases outside the gene matches: 5. The CDR3 is CASPTSGEETQYF. The CDR3 DNA is TGTGCCAGCCCAACTAGCGGGGAGGAGACCCAGTACTTC.

With regard to this clone: Germline and junction disagree at one end, which may indicate a read error. The CDR3 loop is CAGSVGAGTSGGRETQYF. In nucleotides, the CDR3 is TGTGCCGGCAGCGTAGGGGCCGGTACTAGCGGGGGGAGAGAGACCCAGTACTTC. The genes are TRBV9 and TRBJ2-5; 12 bases agree with TRBD2. Germline V gene data show CDR1 as SGDLS and CDR2 as YYNGEE. This CDR3 is built from 18 residues.

The J gene is TRBJ2-4, the V gene TRBV9; TRBD1 matches 7 bases. V trimming: 3 bases; J trimming: 6 bases; junction bases outside the gene matches: 3. CDR3 length: 13 residues. Germline V CDR1 and CDR2: SGDLS, YYNGEE. CDR3 in DNA: TGTGCCAGCAGCGGGGGACAGACAAACATTCAGTACTTC. This gives the protein CASSGGQTNIQYF.

The gene calls are TRBV24-1 and TRBJ2-7; D is undetermined. The CDR3 has 14 amino acids. Germline lookup yields CDR1 KGHDR and CDR2 SFDVKD. V lost 0 bases and J lost 9, with 14 bases in between. The CDR3 DNA reads TGTGCCACCAGTGATTTGCGTACAGCCCTTGGGCAGTACTTC. Translating gives CATSDLRTALGQYF.

The rearrangement uses TRBV9 and TRBJ1-2; D might be TRBD1 (6 bases). The CDR3 consists of 15 residues. Germline V gene sequence: CDR1 SGDLS, CDR2 YYNGEE. V was cut by 2 bases and J by 2 bases, with 13 bases left in between. The DNA for the CDR3 is TGTGCCAGCAGCGTGGGTCAAACAGGGAACTATGGCTACACCTTC. Its translation is CASSVGQTGNYGYTF. The variable domain in full, with the rest retrieved from reference TRBV9 and TRBJ1-2, is DSGVTQTPKHLITATGQRVTLRCSPRSGDLSVYWYQQSLDQGLQFLIQYYNGEERAKGNILERFSAQQFPDLHSELNLSSLELGDSALYFCASSVGQTGNYGYTFGSGTRLTVV.